Shown below are 26 T cell receptor beta chains from a single sample sequenced in a study of cytomegalovirus exposure and HLA in healthy donors. PCR involved 60 Vbeta and 13 Jbeta primers. The protocol was immunoSEQ multiplex PCR, while the TCRdb copy is restricted to in-frame clones and leaves out a portion. The repertoire has under 150,000 clones, about three quarters of them found once; the top ten carry approximately 2.6%. What was sequenced was PBMCs. These TCRs come from a human donor in good health.

This chain joins TRBV4-3 and TRBJ2-1, with TRBD2 matching 9 bases. Per germline, CDR1 LGHNA and CDR2 YSLEER. J lost 5 bases, V lost 0 bases, and 8 bases had no gene match. The CDR3 runs 17 residues. This CDR3 reads CASSQDFGGRVNNEQFF. CDR3 in DNA: TGCGCCAGCAGCCAAGATTTCGGCGGGAGGGTGAACAATGAGCAGTTCTTC.

The genes are TRBV4-1 and TRBJ1-4, with D possibly matching TRBD1 (5 bases). The V end was cut by 0 bases, the J end by 2 bases, with 7 bases between. This CDR3 is 15 amino acids long. Germline-derived CDR1 and CDR2 are MGHRA and YSYEKL. The CDR3 reads CASSQDGGTNEKLFF. CDR3 nucleotides: TGCGCCAGCAGCCAAGACGGGGGTACTAATGAAAAACTGTTTTTT.

The table lists this clone with a count of one. This rearrangement joins TRBV10-3 to TRBJ1-1, with 9 bases matching TRBD1. The germline V gene encodes CDR1 ENHRY and CDR2 SYGVKD. The trim removed 5 bases at V and 7 bases at J, leaving 5 bases unmatched. CDR3 length: 13 residues. The CDR3 region is CAISLGTGSEAFF. The DNA of the CDR3 is TGTGCCATCAGTTTGGGGACAGGGAGTGAAGCTTTCTTT.

In the case of this clone: One end of the junction is discordant with germline, which a read error may explain. The chain is built from TRBV7-9 and TRBJ2-1; the match to TRBD2 covers 9 bases. From germline, CDR1 is SEHNR and CDR2 FQNEAQ (reference sequence). The CDR3 loop spans 17 amino acids. The CDR3 protein is CSSSAGGSGRSYNEQFF. CDR3 nucleotide sequence: TGTTCCAGCAGCGCGGGGGGGAGCGGGAGGTCCTACAATGAGCAGTTCTTC.

V gene TRBV30 combines with J gene TRBJ1-3, with 10 bases identical to TRBD1. With 2 bases clipped from V and 0 bases from J, the junction kept 7 bases outside the gene matches. Germline CDR1 is GTSNPN and CDR2 is SVGIG (reference sequence). The CDR3 covers 17 residues. CDR3 protein: CAWSPGQGEISGNTIYF. The DNA of the CDR3 is TGTGCCTGGAGTCCTGGACAGGGGGAAATCTCTGGAAACACCATATATTTT.

V is TRBV5-1 and J is TRBJ1-6, with TRBD1 matching over 7 bases. The V and J ends lost 7 bases and 7 bases, in that order; junction bases with no gene match: 14. The germline V gene has CDR1 SGHRS and CDR2 YFSETQ. CDR3 length equals 16 residues. The CDR3 DNA is TGCGCCAGCTGCGCCGGGACAGCGGATCCGAATTCACCCCTCCACTTT. Its translation is CASCAGTADPNSPLHF. The full variable domain, its missing parts supplied by reference TRBV5-1 and TRBJ1-6, is KAGVTQTPRYLIKTRGQQVTLSCSPISGHRSVSWYQQTPGQGLQFLFEYFSETQRNKGNFPGRFSGRQFSNSRSEMNVSTLELGDSALYLCASCAGTADPNSPLHFGNGTRLTVT.

CDR3: CASSQVPDRLNGYTF. The CDR3, as DNA: TGTGCCAGCAGCCAAGTTCCCGACAGGTTGAATGGCTACACCTTC. The chain combines TRBV4-2 with TRBJ1-2; the D gene is possibly TRBD1 (6 bases). V lost 1 base and J 6 bases, leaving 15 bases between the germline ends. Germline loops: CDR1 LGHNA, CDR2 YNFKEQ. The CDR3 is made up of 15 amino acids.

With regard to this clone: The junction departs from germline at one end; a sequencing error may be responsible. This chain joins TRBV7-9 and TRBJ2-3, with TRBD2 as a possible D gene (6 bases). CDR3 length: 13 amino acids. CDR1 and CDR2 (germline): SEHNR, FQNEAQ (reference sequence). DNA for the CDR3: TGTTCCAGCAGCTCCCGGGGGACAGATACGCAGTATTTT. Translating it yields CSSSSRGTDTQYF.

The chain uses TRBV2 and TRBJ2-7; 7 bases align to TRBD2. The germline V gene encodes CDR1 SNHLY and CDR2 FYNNEI. The V and J ends lost 5 bases and 0 bases, in that order; junction bases with no gene match: 4. The length of the CDR3 is 14 residues. CDR3 amino acids: CASSSLAVSYEQYF. CDR3 nucleotide sequence: TGTGCCAGCAGTAGCCTAGCGGTCTCCTACGAGCAGTACTTC.

The chain recombines TRBV28 with TRBJ1-1; D gene unclear. V was shortened by 8 bases and J by 0 bases, with 13 bases between the two germline ends. Germline V gene sequence: CDR1 MDHEN, CDR2 SYDVKM. The CDR3 extends over 14 amino acids. The CDR3 protein is CASSPRPMNTEAFF. DNA for the CDR3: TGTGCCAGCTCCCCGCGGCCGATGAACACTGAAGCTTTCTTT.

The chain combines TRBV7-9 with TRBJ1-1, with D hard to call. Trimming shortened V by 3 bases and J by 6 bases, and 11 bases separated the two germline ends. CDR1 SEHNR and CDR2 FQNEAQ come from the germline V gene (reference sequence). This CDR3 has 13 residues. The CDR3 spells CASSLNSGPEAFF. DNA for the CDR3: TGTGCCAGCAGCTTGAACAGCGGGCCTGAAGCTTTCTTT.

In nucleotides, the CDR3 is TGTGCCAGTACCATTACTACAGGGAATAGCAATCAGCCCCAGCATTTT. Amino acid sequence: CASTITTGNSNQPQHF. V is TRBV19 and J is TRBJ1-5, with D possibly being TRBD1 (6 bases). The CDR3 contains 16 residues. V gave up 7 bases and J gave up 0 bases, with 16 bases separating them. Per the germline V gene, CDR1 is LNHDA and CDR2 is SQIVND (reference sequence).

This sequence joins TRBV4-2 and TRBJ2-3; 14 nucleotides line up with TRBD2. J lost 2 bases, V lost 0 bases, and 10 bases had no gene match. Looked up from germline, CDR1 is LGHNA and CDR2 is YNFKEQ. CDR3 length: 20 amino acids. CDR3 in amino acids: CASSQDRRLAGGQLTDTQYF. The CDR3 region has the DNA TGTGCCAGCAGCCAAGATAGGAGACTAGCGGGGGGGCAACTCACAGATACGCAGTATTTT.

The CDR3 protein is CASSLDGEDPFYGYTF. The CDR3, as DNA: TGTGCCAGCAGCTTAGATGGTGAGGATCCCTTCTATGGCTACACCTTC. The chain has TRBV7-2 and TRBJ1-2; D is undetermined. The CDR3 covers 16 residues. The germline V gene has CDR1 SGHTA and CDR2 FQGNSA. V shed 1 base and J shed 4 bases, with 16 bases lying between them.

The chain recombines TRBV7-9 with TRBJ2-2, with 7 bases fitting TRBD1. Germline CDR1 SEHNR, CDR2 FQNEAQ (reference sequence). The CDR3 is 16 residues long. V lost 4 bases to trimming and J lost 0 bases; unmatched junction nucleotides: 5. The CDR3 here is CASSSNRGANTGELFF. The DNA for the CDR3 is TGTGCCAGCAGCTCCAACAGGGGTGCGAACACCGGGGAGCTGTTTTTT.

The V and J genes are TRBV5-1 and TRBJ2-7, with 8 bases lining up with TRBD1. This CDR3 region has 16 residues. Germline V gene data show CDR1 as SGHRS and CDR2 as YFSETQ. With 2 bases clipped from V and 2 bases from J, the junction kept 9 bases outside the gene matches. The CDR3 region is CASSLTSGGWTYEQYF. In nucleotides, the CDR3 is TGCGCCAGCAGCTTAACATCAGGGGGCTGGACCTACGAGCAGTACTTC.

The J gene is TRBJ2-5, the V gene TRBV30; 8 bases fit TRBD2. Germline CDR1 is GTSNPN and CDR2 is SVGIG (reference sequence). J lost 5 bases, V lost 1 base, and 0 bases had no gene match. The CDR3 sequence is 12 residues long. The CDR3 DNA sequence: TGTGCCTGGAGTGCGGGGGGGGAGACCCAGTACTTC. Translation gives CAWSAGGETQYF.

The sample holds a few counts of this clone. The chain couples TRBV6-5 to TRBJ2-7; 13 bases line up with TRBD2. Germline CDR1 and CDR2: MNHEY and SVGAGI. The CDR3 has 15 amino acids. Trimming took 6 bases from V and 2 from J; bases not matched to a gene: 4. CDR3 sequence reads: CASRLGLAGAYEQYF. The CDR3, as DNA: TGTGCCAGCAGATTAGGACTAGCGGGGGCCTACGAGCAGTACTTC.

The chain employs TRBV19 and TRBJ1-1; D is unclear. Germline-derived CDR1 and CDR2 are LNHDA and SQIVND (reference sequence). Trimming cost V 7 bases and J 1 base, with 13 bases left between them. This CDR3 is built from 14 residues. The CDR3 nucleotides read TGTGCCAGTATCCGGGTCGGAGGGAACACTGAAGCTTTCTTT. Translation gives CASIRVGGNTEAFF.

J is TRBJ2-5 and V is TRBV15; TRBD1 aligns across 8 bases. With the DNA end fitting TRBJ2-7 better, the J assignment may be wrong. This CDR3 region has 14 residues. Germline CDR1 and CDR2: LNHNV and YYDKDF (reference sequence). The CDR3 DNA reads TGTGCCACCAGGATCCGGGACAGGCCCTACGAGCAGTACTTC. Encoded protein: CATRIRDRPYEQYF.

A single count supports this clone. The chain is built from TRBV19 and TRBJ1-1, with 7 bases aligning to TRBD1. The V and J ends lost 5 bases and 3 bases, in that order; junction bases with no gene match: 9. Germline CDR1 LNHDA, CDR2 SQIVND (reference sequence). The length of the CDR3 is 15 residues. The CDR3 loop reads CASSADRGRDTEAFF. CDR3 nucleotides: TGTGCCAGTAGTGCTGATAGGGGGCGCGACACTGAAGCTTTCTTT.

The gene calls are TRBV7-8 and TRBJ1-2, with D perhaps TRBD1 (6 bases). Trimming cost V 4 bases and J 2 bases, with 17 bases left between them. The germline CDR1 and CDR2 sequences are SGHVS and FQNEAQ. This CDR3 has 16 residues. The CDR3 reads CASSSPSRGWNYGYTF. For the CDR3, the DNA is TGTGCCAGCAGCTCCCCATCAAGGGGGTGGAACTATGGCTACACCTTC.

This chain joins TRBV5-1 and TRBJ2-7; 10 bases align to TRBD2. Trimming took 4 bases from V and 3 from J; bases not matched to a gene: 1. The germline V gene has CDR1 SGHRS and CDR2 YFSETQ. The CDR3 covers 13 residues. In DNA form, the CDR3 reads TGCGCCAGCAGCACTAGCGGGGACTACGAGCAGTACTTC. Its protein product is CASSTSGDYEQYF.

The chain has TRBV29-1 and TRBJ2-7; a weak D match, TRBD1 (7 bases). CDR1 and CDR2 from the germline V gene are SQVTM and ANQGSEA. The CDR3 has 13 residues. V was trimmed by 4 bases and J by 4 bases, leaving 14 bases between them. The CDR3 loop is CSVVPGGTYEQYF. As DNA, the CDR3 is TGCAGCGTTGTCCCAGGGGGGACGTACGAGCAGTACTTC.

This clone turned up a few times. The chain uses TRBV6-6 and TRBJ1-6, with D possibly matching TRBD1 (6 bases). The CDR3 loop spans 13 amino acids. Germline CDR1 and CDR2: MNHNY and SVGAGI (reference sequence). V gave up 11 bases and J gave up 7 bases, with 15 bases separating them. The CDR3 region is CAGKTGSNSPLHF. CDR3 bases: TGTGCCGGAAAGACAGGATCCAATTCACCCCTCCACTTT.

The V and J genes are TRBV12-5 and TRBJ2-3; perhaps TRBD2 as D (6 bases). This CDR3 spans 17 amino acids. V gave up 3 bases and J gave up 0 bases, with 16 bases separating them. Germline values: CDR1 LGHNT, CDR2 FRNRAP. The CDR3, as DNA: TGTGCTAGTGGTTTATCCGGGCTAGCGCTCAGCACAGATACGCAGTATTTT. This sequence encodes CASGLSGLALSTDTQYF.